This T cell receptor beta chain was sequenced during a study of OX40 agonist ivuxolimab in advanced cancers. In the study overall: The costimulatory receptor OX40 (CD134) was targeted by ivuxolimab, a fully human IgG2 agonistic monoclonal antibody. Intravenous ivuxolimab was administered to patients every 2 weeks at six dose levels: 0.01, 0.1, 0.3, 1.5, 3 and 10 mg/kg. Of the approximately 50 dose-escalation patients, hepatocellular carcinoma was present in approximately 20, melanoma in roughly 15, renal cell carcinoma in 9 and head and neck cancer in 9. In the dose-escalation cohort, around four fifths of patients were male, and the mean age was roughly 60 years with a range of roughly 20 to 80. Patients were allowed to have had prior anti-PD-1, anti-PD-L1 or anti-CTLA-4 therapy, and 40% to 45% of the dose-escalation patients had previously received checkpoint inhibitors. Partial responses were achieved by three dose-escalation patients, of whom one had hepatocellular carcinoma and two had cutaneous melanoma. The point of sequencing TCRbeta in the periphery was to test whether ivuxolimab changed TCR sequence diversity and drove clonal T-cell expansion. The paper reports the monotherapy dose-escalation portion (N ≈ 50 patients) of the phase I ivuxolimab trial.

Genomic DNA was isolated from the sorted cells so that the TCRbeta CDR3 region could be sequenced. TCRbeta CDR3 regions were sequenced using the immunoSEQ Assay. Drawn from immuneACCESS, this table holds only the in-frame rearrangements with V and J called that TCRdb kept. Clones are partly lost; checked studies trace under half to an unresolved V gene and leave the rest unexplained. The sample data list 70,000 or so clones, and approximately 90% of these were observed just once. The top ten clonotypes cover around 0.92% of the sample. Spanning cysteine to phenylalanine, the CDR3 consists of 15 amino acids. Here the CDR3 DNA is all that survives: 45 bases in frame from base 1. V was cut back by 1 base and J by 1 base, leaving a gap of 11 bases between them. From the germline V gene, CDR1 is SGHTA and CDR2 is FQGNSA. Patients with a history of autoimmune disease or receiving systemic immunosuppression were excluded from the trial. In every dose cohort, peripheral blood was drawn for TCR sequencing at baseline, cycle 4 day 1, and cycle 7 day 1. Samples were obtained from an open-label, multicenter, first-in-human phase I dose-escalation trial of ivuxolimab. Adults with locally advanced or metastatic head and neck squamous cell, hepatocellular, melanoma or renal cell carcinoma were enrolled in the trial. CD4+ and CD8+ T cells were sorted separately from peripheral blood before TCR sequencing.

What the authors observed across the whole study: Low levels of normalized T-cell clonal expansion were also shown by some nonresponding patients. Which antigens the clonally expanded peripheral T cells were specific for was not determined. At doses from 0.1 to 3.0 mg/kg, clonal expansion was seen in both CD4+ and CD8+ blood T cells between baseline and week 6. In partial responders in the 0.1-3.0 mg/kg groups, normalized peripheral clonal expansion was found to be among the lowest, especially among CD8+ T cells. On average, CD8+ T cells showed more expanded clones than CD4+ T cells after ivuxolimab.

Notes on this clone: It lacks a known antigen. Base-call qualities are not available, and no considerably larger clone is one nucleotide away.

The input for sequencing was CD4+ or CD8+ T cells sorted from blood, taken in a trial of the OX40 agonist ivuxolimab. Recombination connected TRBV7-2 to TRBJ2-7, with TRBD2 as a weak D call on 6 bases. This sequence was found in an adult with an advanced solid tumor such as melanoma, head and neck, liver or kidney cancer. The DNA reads TGTGCCAGCAGCTTAGGGGGGGAGAGGTCCTACGAGCAGTACTTC. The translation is CASSLGGERSYEQYF.